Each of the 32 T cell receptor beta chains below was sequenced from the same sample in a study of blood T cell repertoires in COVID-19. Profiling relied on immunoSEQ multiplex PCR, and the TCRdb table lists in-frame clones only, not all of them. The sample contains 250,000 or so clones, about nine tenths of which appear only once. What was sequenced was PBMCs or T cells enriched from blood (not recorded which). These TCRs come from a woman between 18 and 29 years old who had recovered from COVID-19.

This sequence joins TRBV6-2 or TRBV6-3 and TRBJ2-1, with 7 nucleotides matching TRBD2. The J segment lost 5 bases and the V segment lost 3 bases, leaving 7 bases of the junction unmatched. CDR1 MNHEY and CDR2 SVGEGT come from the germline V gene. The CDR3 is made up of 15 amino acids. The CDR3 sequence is CASSYLGGGHNEQFF. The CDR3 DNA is TGTGCCAGCAGTTATCTCGGCGGGGGTCACAATGAGCAGTTCTTC.

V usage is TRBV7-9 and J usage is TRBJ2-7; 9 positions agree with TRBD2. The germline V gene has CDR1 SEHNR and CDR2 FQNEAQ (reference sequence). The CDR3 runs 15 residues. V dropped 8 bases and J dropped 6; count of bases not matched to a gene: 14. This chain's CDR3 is CASRDTGTSSPEQYF. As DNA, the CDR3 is TGTGCCAGCCGCGATACCGGGACTAGCTCCCCCGAGCAGTACTTC.

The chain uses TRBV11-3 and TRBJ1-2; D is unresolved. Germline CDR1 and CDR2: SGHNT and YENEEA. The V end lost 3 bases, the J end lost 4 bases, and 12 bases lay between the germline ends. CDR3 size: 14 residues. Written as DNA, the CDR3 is TGTGCCAGCAGCTTTTCGAACAGCTTCTATGGCTACACCTTC. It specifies CASSFSNSFYGYTF.

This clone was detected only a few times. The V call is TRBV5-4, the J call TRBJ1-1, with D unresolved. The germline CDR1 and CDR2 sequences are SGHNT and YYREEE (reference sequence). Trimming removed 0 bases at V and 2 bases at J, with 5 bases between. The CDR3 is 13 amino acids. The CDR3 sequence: CASSLVPNTEAFF. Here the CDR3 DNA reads TGTGCCAGCAGCTTGGTTCCTAACACTGAAGCTTTCTTT. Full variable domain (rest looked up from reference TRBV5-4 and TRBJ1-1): ETGVTQSPTHLIKTRGQQVTLRCSSQSGHNTVSWYQQALGQGPQFIFQYYREEENGRGNFPPRFSGLQFPNYSSELNVNALELDDSALYLCASSLVPNTEAFFGQGTRLTVV.

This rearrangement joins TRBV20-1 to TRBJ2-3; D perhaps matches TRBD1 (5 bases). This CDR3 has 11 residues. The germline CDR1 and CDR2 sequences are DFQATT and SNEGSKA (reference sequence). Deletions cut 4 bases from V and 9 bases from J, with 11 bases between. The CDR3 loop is CSATLGQTQYF. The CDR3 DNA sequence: TGCAGTGCTACCCTGGGGCAGACGCAGTATTTT.

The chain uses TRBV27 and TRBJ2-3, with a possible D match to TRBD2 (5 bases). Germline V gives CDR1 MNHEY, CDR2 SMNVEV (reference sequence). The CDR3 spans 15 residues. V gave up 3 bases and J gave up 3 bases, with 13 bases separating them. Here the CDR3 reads CASSLSRGATDTQYF. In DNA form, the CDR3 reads TGTGCCAGCAGTTTGTCTCGGGGAGCGACAGATACGCAGTATTTT.

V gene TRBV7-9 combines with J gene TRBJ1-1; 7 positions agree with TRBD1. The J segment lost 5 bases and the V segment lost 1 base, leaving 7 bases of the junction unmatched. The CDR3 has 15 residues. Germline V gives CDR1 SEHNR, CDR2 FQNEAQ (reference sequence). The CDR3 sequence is CASSLVEGARTEAFF. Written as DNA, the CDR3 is TGTGCCAGCAGCTTAGTGGAGGGGGCAAGGACTGAAGCTTTCTTT.

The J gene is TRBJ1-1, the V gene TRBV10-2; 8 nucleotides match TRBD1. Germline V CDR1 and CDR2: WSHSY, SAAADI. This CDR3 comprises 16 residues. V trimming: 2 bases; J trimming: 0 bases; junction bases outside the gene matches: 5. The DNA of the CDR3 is TGCGCCAGCAGTGAGAGTCAGGGGGCAATGAACACTGAAGCTTTCTTT. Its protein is CASSESQGAMNTEAFF.

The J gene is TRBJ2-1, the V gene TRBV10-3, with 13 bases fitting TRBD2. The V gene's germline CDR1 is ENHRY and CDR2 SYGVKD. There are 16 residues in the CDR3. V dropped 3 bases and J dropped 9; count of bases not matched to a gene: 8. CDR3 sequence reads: CAISDGLAGVAGEQFF. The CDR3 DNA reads TGTGCCATCAGTGACGGACTAGCGGGAGTTGCTGGTGAGCAGTTCTTC.

Here the CDR3 reads CASSIPNRDRVGYTF. In DNA form, the CDR3 reads TGTGCCAGTAGTATACCAAACCGGGACAGAGTCGGCTACACCTTC. The rearrangement joins TRBV19 to TRBJ1-2; 7 positions match TRBD1. Trimming cost V 2 bases and J 8 bases; bases outside gene matches: 11. Germline loops: CDR1 LNHDA, CDR2 SQIVND (reference sequence). There are 15 residues in the CDR3.

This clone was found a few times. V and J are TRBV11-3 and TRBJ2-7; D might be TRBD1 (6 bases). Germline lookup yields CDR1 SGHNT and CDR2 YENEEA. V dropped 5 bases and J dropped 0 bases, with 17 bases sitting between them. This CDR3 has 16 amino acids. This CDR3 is CASSLPTGASSYEQYF. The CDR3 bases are TGTGCCAGCAGCCTACCGACAGGCGCGAGCTCCTACGAGCAGTACTTC.

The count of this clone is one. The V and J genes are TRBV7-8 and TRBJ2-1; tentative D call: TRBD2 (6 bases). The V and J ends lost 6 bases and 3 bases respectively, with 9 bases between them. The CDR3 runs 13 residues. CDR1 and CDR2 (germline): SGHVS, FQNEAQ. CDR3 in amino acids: CASRGEDYNEQFF. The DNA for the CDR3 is TGTGCCAGCAGGGGGGAGGACTACAATGAGCAGTTCTTC.

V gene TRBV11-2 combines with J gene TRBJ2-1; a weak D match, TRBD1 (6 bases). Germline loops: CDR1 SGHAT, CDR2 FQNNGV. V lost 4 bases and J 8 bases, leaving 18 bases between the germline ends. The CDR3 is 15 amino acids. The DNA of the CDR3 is TGTGCCAGCAGCTCAGGGGCGAACATCCACGATGAGCAGTTCTTC. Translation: CASSSGANIHDEQFF.

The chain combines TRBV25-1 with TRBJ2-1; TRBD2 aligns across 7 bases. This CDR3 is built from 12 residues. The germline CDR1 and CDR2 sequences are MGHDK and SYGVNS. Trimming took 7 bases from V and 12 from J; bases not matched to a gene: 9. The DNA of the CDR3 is TGTGCCAGCACCGATAGACTAGCAGGGCAGTTCTTC. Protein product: CASTDRLAGQFF. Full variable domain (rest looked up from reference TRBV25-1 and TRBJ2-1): EADIYQTPRYLVIGTGKKITLECSQTMGHDKMYWYQQDPGMELHLIHYSYGVNSTEKGDLSSESTVSRIRTEHFPLTLESARPSHTSQYLCASTDRLAGQFFGPGTRLTVL.

CDR3 DNA sequence: TGTGCCAGCAGTTTTAGAGCTCCTAGCGTGACAGATACGCAGTATTTT. As protein: CASSFRAPSVTDTQYF. The rearrangement uses TRBV6-5 and TRBJ2-3; maybe TRBD2 (6 bases). Germline V gene lookup returns CDR1 MNHEY and CDR2 SVGAGI. CDR3 length equals 16 residues. The V and J ends lost 4 bases and 3 bases respectively, with 17 bases between them.

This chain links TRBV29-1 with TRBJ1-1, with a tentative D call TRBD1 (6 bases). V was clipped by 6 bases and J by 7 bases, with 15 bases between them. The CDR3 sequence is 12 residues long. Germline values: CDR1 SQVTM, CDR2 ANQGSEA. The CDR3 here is CSVPMGAHEAFF. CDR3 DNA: TGCAGCGTCCCCATGGGGGCGCATGAAGCTTTCTTT.

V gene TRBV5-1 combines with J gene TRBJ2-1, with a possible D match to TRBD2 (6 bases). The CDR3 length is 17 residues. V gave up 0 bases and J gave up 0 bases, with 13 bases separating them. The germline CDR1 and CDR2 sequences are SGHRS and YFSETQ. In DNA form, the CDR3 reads TGCGCCAGCAGCTTGGGGGACTTCCGCAGCTCCTACAATGAGCAGTTCTTC. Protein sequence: CASSLGDFRSSYNEQFF.

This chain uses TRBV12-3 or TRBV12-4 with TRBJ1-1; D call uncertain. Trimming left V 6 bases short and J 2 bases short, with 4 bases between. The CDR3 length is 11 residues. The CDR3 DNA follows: TGTGCCAGCAGCTTTAACACTGAAGCTTTCTTT. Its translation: CASSFNTEAFF.

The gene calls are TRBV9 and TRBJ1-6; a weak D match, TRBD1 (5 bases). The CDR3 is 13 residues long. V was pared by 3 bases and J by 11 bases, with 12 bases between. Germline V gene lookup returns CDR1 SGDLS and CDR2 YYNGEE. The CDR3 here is CASSALGGTPLHF. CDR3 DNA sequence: TGTGCCAGCAGCGCCCTGGGGGGTACACCCCTCCACTTT. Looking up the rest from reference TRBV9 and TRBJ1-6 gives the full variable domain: DSGVTQTPKHLITATGQRVTLRCSPRSGDLSVYWYQQSLDQGLQFLIQYYNGEERAKGNILERFSAQQFPDLHSELNLSSLELGDSALYFCASSALGGTPLHFGNGTRLTVT.

CDR3 in amino acids: CASSRYRDRGGSTEAFF. In DNA, the CDR3 is TGTGCCAGCTCTCGATACCGGGACAGGGGAGGGAGCACTGAAGCTTTCTTT. The rearrangement links TRBV18 to TRBJ1-1, with TRBD1 matching over 10 bases. This CDR3 spans 17 amino acids. The germline gives CDR1 KGHSH, CDR2 LQKENI. The J segment lost 4 bases and the V segment lost 6 bases, leaving 14 bases of the junction unmatched.

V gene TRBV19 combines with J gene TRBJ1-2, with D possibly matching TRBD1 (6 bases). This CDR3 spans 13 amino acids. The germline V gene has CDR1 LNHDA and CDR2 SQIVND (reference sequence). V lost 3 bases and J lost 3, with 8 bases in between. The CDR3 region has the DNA TGTGCCAGTAGTATTTCAGGGGACTATGGCTACACCTTC. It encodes CASSISGDYGYTF.

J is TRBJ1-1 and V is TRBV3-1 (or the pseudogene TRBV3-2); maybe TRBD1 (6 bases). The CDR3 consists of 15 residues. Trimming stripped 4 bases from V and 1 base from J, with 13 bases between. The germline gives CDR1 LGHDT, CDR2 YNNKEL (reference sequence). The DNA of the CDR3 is TGTGCCAGCAGCCCCACCGAGGACAGGAACACTGAAGCTTTCTTT. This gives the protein CASSPTEDRNTEAFF.

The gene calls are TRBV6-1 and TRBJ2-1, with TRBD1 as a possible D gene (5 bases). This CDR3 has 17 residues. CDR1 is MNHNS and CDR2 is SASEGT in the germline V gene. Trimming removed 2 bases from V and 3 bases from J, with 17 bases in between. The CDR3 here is CASSEQGGLVFYNEQFF. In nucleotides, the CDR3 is TGTGCCAGCAGTGAACAGGGTGGGCTCGTTTTCTACAATGAGCAGTTCTTC.

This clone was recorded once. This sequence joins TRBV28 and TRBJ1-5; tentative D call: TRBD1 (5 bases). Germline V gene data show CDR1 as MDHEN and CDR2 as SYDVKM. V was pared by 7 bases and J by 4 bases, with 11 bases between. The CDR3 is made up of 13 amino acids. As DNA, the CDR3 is TGTGCCAGCACCCAGGGTAGGAATCAGCCCCAGCATTTT. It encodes CASTQGRNQPQHF.

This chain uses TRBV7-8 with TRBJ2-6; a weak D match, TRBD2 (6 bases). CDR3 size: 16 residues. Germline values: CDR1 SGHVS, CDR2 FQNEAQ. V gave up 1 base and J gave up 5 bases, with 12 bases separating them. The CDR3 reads CASSLGGDLRANVLTF. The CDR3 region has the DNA TGTGCCAGCAGCTTAGGTGGGGACTTGAGGGCCAACGTCCTGACTTTC. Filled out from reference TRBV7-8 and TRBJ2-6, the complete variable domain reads GAGVSQSPRYKVAKRGQDVALRCDPISGHVSLFWYQQALGQGPEFLTYFQNEAQLDKSGLPSDRFFAERPEGSVSTLKIQRTQQEDSAVYLCASSLGGDLRANVLTFGAGSRLTVL.

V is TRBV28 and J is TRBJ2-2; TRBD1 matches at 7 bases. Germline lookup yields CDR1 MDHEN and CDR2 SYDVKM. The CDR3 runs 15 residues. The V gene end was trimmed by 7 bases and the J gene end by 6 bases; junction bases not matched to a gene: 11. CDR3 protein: CASNSPTGPAGELFF. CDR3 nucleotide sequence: TGTGCCAGCAATTCCCCGACAGGGCCCGCCGGGGAGCTGTTTTTT.

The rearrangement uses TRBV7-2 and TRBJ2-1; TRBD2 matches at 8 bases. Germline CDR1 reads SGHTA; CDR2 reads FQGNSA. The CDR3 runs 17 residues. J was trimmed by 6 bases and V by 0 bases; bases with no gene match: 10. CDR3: CASSLAALSGGLNEQFF. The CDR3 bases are TGTGCCAGCAGCTTAGCTGCGCTCAGCGGGGGTCTCAATGAGCAGTTCTTC.

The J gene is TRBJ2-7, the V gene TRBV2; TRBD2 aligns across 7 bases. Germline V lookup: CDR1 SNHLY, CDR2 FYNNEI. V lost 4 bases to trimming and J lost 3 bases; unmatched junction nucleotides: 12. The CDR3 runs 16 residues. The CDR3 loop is CASSVRLADSNYEQYF. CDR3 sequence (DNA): TGTGCCAGCAGTGTTCGGCTAGCGGACTCCAACTACGAGCAGTACTTC.

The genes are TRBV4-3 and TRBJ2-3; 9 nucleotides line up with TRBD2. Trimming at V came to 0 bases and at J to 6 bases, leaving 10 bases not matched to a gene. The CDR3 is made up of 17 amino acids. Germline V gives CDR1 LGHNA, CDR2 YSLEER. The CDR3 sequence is CASSQDRGGGRVDTQYF. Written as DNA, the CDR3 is TGCGCCAGCAGCCAAGATCGCGGGGGGGGCCGGGTTGATACGCAGTATTTT.

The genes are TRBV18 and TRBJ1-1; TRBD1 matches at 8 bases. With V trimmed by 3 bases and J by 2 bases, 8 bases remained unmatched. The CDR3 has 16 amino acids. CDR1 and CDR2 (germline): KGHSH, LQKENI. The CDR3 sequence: CASSPNQGAGNTEAFF. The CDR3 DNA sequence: TGTGCCAGCTCACCCAATCAGGGGGCGGGAAACACTGAAGCTTTCTTT.

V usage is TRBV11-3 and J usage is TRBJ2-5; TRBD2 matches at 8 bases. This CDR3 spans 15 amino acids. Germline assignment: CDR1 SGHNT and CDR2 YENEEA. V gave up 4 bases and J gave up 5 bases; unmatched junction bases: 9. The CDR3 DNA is TGTGCCAGCAGCTCCGGGGGGGCCTTTGGGGAGACCCAGTACTTC. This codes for CASSSGGAFGETQYF.

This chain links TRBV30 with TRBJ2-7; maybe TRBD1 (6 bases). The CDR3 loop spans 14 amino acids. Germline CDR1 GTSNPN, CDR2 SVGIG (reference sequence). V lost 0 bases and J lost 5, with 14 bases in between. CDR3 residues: CAWSVDRMVDEQYF. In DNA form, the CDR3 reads TGTGCCTGGAGTGTAGACAGGATGGTCGACGAGCAGTACTTC.